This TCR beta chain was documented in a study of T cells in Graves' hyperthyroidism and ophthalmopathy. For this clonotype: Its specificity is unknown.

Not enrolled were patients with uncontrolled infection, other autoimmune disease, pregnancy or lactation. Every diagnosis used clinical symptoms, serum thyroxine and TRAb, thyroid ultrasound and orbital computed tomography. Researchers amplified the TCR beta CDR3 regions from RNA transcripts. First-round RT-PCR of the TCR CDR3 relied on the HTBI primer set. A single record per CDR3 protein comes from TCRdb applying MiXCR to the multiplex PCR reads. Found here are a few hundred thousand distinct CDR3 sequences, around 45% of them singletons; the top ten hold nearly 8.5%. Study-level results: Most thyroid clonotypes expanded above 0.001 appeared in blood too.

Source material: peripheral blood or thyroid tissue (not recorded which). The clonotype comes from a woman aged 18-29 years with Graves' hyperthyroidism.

CDR3 coding DNA: TGTGCCAGCAGTACTACAGGCGACCCCATATATTTT. As protein: CASSTTGDPIYF. The chain joins TRBV12-3 or TRBV12-4 to TRBJ1-3; weak D call: TRBD1 (5 bases). The CDR3 has 12 amino acids. V was cut by 5 bases and J by 11 bases, with 13 bases left in between.